Shown below are 8 T cell receptor beta chains from a single sample sequenced in a study of cytomegalovirus exposure and HLA in healthy donors. Researchers ran the PCR with 60 Vbeta and 13 Jbeta primers. Repertoires were generated with immunoSEQ multiplex PCR, while TCRdb's copy carries only in-frame clones and drops some. Here the sample spans 150,000 to 200,000 clones, 84% being singletons. Sequenced: PBMCs. These receptors all stem from a man aged 25 to 45 in good health and CMV-seronegative.

The chain links TRBV28 to TRBJ2-1; weak D call: TRBD1 (5 bases). Between the trimmed V and J ends, which lost 2 bases and 12 bases, there was a span of 14 bases. Per germline, CDR1 MDHEN and CDR2 SYDVKM. The CDR3 runs to 13 residues. CDR3 in DNA: TGTGCCAGCAGTTTAAGGGGCCCCGGGCCGCAGTTCTTC. The encoded protein is CASSLRGPGPQFF.

This clone has only a few counts. The CDR3 DNA reads as TGTGCCAGCAGCTCAGGGTTTGGCTACACCTTC. Amino acid sequence: CASSSGFGYTF. This sequence joins TRBV28 and TRBJ1-2; D is possibly TRBD1 (5 bases). The CDR3 has 11 amino acids. From germline, CDR1 is MDHEN and CDR2 SYDVKM. The germline V and J ends were trimmed by 6 bases and 7 bases, with 9 bases remaining between them.

This clone was seen only a few times. This rearrangement joins TRBV6-1 to TRBJ1-2; 7 nucleotides line up with TRBD1. Germline lookup yields CDR1 MNHNS and CDR2 SASEGT. Trimming at V came to 9 bases and at J to 3 bases, leaving 7 bases not matched to a gene. The CDR3 runs 13 residues. The CDR3 is CASRARGDYGYTF. The CDR3 DNA sequence: TGTGCCAGTCGGGCCAGGGGGGACTATGGCTACACCTTC.

The chain is built from TRBV19 and TRBJ1-1, with D perhaps matching TRBD1 (5 bases). The V end lost 6 bases, the J end lost 5 bases, and 19 bases lay between the germline ends. Looked up from germline, CDR1 is LNHDA and CDR2 is SQIVND (reference sequence). This CDR3 is 15 amino acids long. The CDR3 nucleotides read TGTGCCAGTAGCCCCCGGGGCCCAGCGGGGACTGAAGCTTTCTTT. Its translation is CASSPRGPAGTEAFF.

The chain carries TRBV5-1 and TRBJ2-1; no firm D call. The V gene's germline CDR1 is SGHRS and CDR2 YFSETQ. V lost 7 bases, J lost 4 bases, and 9 bases lay in between. The CDR3 covers 12 residues. The CDR3 DNA reads TGCGCCAGCTCTCAGCGTTACAATGAGCAGTTCTTC. Translating gives CASSQRYNEQFF.

The chain combines TRBV21-1 with TRBJ1-5; TRBD1, the table's D call, lacks a check against the DNA. TRBV21-1 is listed as a pseudogene. CDR3 length equals 16 residues. CDR3 bases: TGTGCCAGCAGCTCTTGGACAGGGAGGTACGATCAGCCCCAGCATTTT. It is translated as CASSSWTGRYDQPQHF.

CDR3 in DNA: TGTGCCAGCTCACCTTGGACAGGGGAGAACGAGCAGTACTTC. Translating it yields CASSPWTGENEQYF. The V call is TRBV18, the J call TRBJ2-7, with TRBD1 identical over 9 bases. In germline, CDR1 is KGHSH, CDR2 LQKENI. Trimming cost V 3 bases and J 5 bases; bases outside gene matches: 5. The CDR3 sequence is 14 residues long.

The chain joins TRBV29-1 to TRBJ1-1; D is uncertain. CDR3 length: 14 residues. Germline V gives CDR1 SQVTM, CDR2 ANQGSEA. Deletions cut 7 bases from V and 4 bases from J, with 19 bases between. The CDR3 DNA reads as TGCAGCGGGCACAACAGTGGAGGCGGCACTGAAGCTTTCTTT. Translation gives CSGHNSGGGTEAFF.